A single sample is the source of the 8 T cell receptor beta chains below, sequenced in a study of T cells in Graves' hyperthyroidism and ophthalmopathy. Authors of the study amplified TCR beta CDR3 regions from RNA transcripts. Researchers ran a first-round RT-PCR on the TCR CDR3 using the HTBI primer set. TCRdb redid the calling of the multiplex PCR reads with MiXCR, one entry per CDR3 protein. The top ten hold roughly 9.6% of the sample, which has some 400,000 distinct CDR3 sequences, 14% seen once. Sequences were obtained from blood. Receptors originate from an older woman with Graves' hyperthyroidism.

The chain recombines TRBV7-8 with TRBJ2-7, with D tentatively TRBD1 (5 bases). Looked up from germline, CDR1 is SGHVS and CDR2 is FQNEAQ. V lost 5 bases and J 3 bases, leaving 11 bases between the germline ends. The CDR3 is 13 amino acids. The CDR3 here is CASSTGQDYEQYF. The CDR3, as DNA: TGTGCCAGCAGCACCGGACAAGACTACGAGCAGTACTTC.

To note about this clonotype: This could be a read error, since a much larger clone is one nucleotide away. This chain joins TRBV19 and TRBJ1-1; D may be TRBD1 (5 bases). The length of the CDR3 is 17 residues. From germline, CDR1 is LNHDA and CDR2 SQIVND (reference sequence). V lost 2 bases and J 1 base, leaving 17 bases between the germline ends. CDR3 sequence (DNA): TGTGCCAGTAGTATACACGGGACCGGCCGAAAGAACACTGAAGCTTTCTTT. Translating gives CASSIHGTGRKNTEAFF. The whole variable domain, filled in from reference TRBV19 and TRBJ1-1, reads DGGITQSPKYLFRKEGQNVTLSCEQNLNHDAMYWYRQDPGQGLRLIYYSQIVNDFQKGDIAEGYSVSREKKESFPLTVTSAQKNPTAFYLCASSIHGTGRKNTEAFFGQGTRLTVV.

This clonotype has at least ten counts. The V gene is TRBV30, the J gene TRBJ1-2; D is possibly TRBD1 (5 bases). The CDR3 covers 14 residues. Trimming took 1 base from V and 4 from J, leaving 13 bases between them. Per the germline V gene, CDR1 is GTSNPN and CDR2 is SVGIG (reference sequence). In DNA, the CDR3 is TGTGCCTGGAGTGGGGGCGGGGCCCTCTATGGCTACACCTTC. Translating gives CAWSGGGALYGYTF.

The rearrangement links TRBV19 to TRBJ2-3, with 7 bases that match TRBD2. With 7 bases clipped from V and 2 bases from J, the junction kept 9 bases outside the gene matches. The CDR3 contains 15 residues. Germline V lookup: CDR1 LNHDA, CDR2 SQIVND (reference sequence). In DNA, the CDR3 is TGTGCCAGTAACCAAAGGGGAGGGGACACAGATACGCAGTATTTT. Amino acid sequence: CASNQRGGDTDTQYF.

This clonotype was seen many times. This chain connects TRBV11-2 to TRBJ1-1; D ambiguous. Germline V gives CDR1 SGHAT, CDR2 FQNNGV. The CDR3 has 11 amino acids. Between the trimmed V and J ends, which lost 3 bases and 6 bases, there was a span of 5 bases. In nucleotides, the CDR3 is TGTGCCAGCAGCTTCAGGTCTGAAGCTTTCTTT. Its protein product is CASSFRSEAFF.

The genes are TRBV5-8 and TRBJ2-1; 7 nucleotides align to TRBD2. Per the germline V gene, CDR1 is SGHTS and CDR2 is YDEGEE. This CDR3 has 15 amino acids. The V gene end was trimmed by 1 base and the J gene end by 7 bases; junction bases not matched to a gene: 8. The DNA of the CDR3 is TGTGCCAGCAGCTTGTGGCAGCAAGCGGGGAATGAGCAGTTCTTC. Translating it yields CASSLWQQAGNEQFF.

This clonotype was picked up a small number of times. This rearrangement joins TRBV5-6 to TRBJ1-1; a weak D match, TRBD1 (6 bases). The ends were cut back, 4 bases at V and 6 bases at J, with 16 bases in the middle. CDR1 and CDR2 (germline): SGHDT, YYEEEE. This CDR3 has 14 amino acids. CDR3 in amino acids: CASSLGGGGAEAFF. For the CDR3, the DNA is TGTGCCAGCAGCCTAGGGGGGGGGGGTGCTGAAGCTTTCTTT.

In this sample, this clonotype turned up a few times. A read error may be the cause here, since a much bigger clone is one base away. CDR3 DNA: TGTGCCAGCAGCCACAGGGGACCGTACGAGCAGTTCTTC. This sequence encodes CASSHRGPYEQFF. The chain combines TRBV28 with TRBJ2-7, with TRBD1 identical over 7 bases. The last part of the DNA fits TRBJ2-1 better; the J call may be wrong. Germline CDR1 reads MDHEN; CDR2 reads SYDVKM. The CDR3 has 13 residues.